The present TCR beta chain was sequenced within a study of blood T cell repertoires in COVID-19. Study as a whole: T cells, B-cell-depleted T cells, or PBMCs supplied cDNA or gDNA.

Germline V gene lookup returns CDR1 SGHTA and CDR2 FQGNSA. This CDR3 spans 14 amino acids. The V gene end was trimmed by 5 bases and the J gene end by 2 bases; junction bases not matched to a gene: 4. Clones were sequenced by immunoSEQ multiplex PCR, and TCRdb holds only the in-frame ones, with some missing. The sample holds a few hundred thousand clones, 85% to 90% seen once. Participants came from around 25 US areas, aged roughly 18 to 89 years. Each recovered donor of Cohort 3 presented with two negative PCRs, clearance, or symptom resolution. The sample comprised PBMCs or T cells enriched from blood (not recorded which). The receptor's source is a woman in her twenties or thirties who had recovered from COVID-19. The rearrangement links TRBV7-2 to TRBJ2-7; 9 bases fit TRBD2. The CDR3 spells CASSPTSGAYEQYF. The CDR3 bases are TGTGCCAGCAGCCCGACTAGCGGAGCCTACGAGCAGTACTTC.